Presented here are 22 T cell receptor beta chains from one specimen sequenced in a study of cytomegalovirus exposure and HLA in healthy donors. Primers for the PCR totalled 60 Vbeta and 13 Jbeta. TCRdb's copy holds only in-frame clones and misses some; the assay was immunoSEQ multiplex PCR. The data hold fewer than 40,000 clones, with approximately 61% observed a single time. Material: PBMCs. All receptors come from a man in his fifties in good health and CMV-seropositive.

V and J are TRBV19 and TRBJ2-7; 9 bases are a match to TRBD1. Germline V gives CDR1 LNHDA, CDR2 SQIVND (reference sequence). This CDR3 is built from 14 residues. With V trimmed by 3 bases and J by 3 bases, 3 bases remained unmatched. CDR3 in DNA: TGTGCCAGTAGTATGTGGGACAGGGTCTACGAGCAGTACTTC. As protein: CASSMWDRVYEQYF.

This chain links TRBV6-1 with TRBJ2-1, with a possible D match to TRBD2 (5 bases). Trimming left V 2 bases short and J 7 bases short, with 24 bases between. CDR3 length equals 18 residues. Germline CDR1 reads MNHNS; CDR2 reads SASEGT. The CDR3 DNA reads TGTGCCAGCAGTGAACAACCCCTCCGGACTTTACTGGGGAATGAGCAGTTCTTC. Protein: CASSEQPLRTLLGNEQFF.

The V gene is TRBV5-6, the J gene TRBJ2-7; TRBD1 matches at 10 bases. Germline values: CDR1 SGHDT, CDR2 YYEEEE. There are 15 residues in the CDR3. J gave up 5 bases and V 2 bases, and 7 bases lay outside the gene matches. The CDR3 nucleotides are TGTGCCAGCAGCTTCCTGGGACAGGGGTCCCACGAGCAGTACTTC. Its translation: CASSFLGQGSHEQYF.

This chain connects TRBV28 to TRBJ2-3; a weak D match, TRBD2 (7 bases). Trimming took 6 bases from V and 6 from J, leaving 13 bases between them. There are 13 residues in the CDR3. Germline CDR1 is MDHEN and CDR2 is SYDVKM. CDR3 region: CASRSTGGDTQYF. CDR3 DNA: TGTGCCAGCAGATCTACGGGGGGCGATACGCAGTATTTT.

This clone was seen only a few times. This sequence joins TRBV21-1 and TRBJ1-2; TRBD1 reflects the table's D call only, with no check against the DNA. TRBV21-1 is classified as a pseudogene. This CDR3 has 11 amino acids. CDR3 residues: CASSETGAHTF. The CDR3 DNA is TGTGCCAGCAGCGAAACAGGGGCCCACACCTTC.

Points on this clone: A far larger clone is one nucleotide away, so this likely arose from a read error. At the DNA level, this CDR3 is encoded by other sequences in the same sample as well. The rearrangement joins TRBV29-1 to TRBJ1-1; 7 positions match TRBD1. Germline V CDR1 and CDR2: SQVTM, ANQGSEA. Trimming cost V 4 bases and J 1 base; bases outside gene matches: 3. CDR3 length: 13 amino acids. The CDR3 bases are TGCAGCGTTGGACAGGGTACGAACACTGAAGCTTTCTTT. Its translation: CSVGQGTNTEAFF.

The rearrangement links TRBV9 to TRBJ2-2, with a weak D call TRBD1 (6 bases). This CDR3 region has 15 residues. V dropped 1 base and J dropped 3 bases, with 10 bases sitting between them. Per germline, CDR1 SGDLS and CDR2 YYNGEE. For the CDR3, the DNA is TGTGCCAGCAGCGTAATGGCAGGGGACACCGGGGAGCTGTTTTTT. Encoded protein: CASSVMAGDTGELFF.

This clone was counted a few times. This chain uses TRBV6-1 with TRBJ2-7, with 11 bases aligning to TRBD2. Trimming at V came to 4 bases and at J to 6 bases, leaving 11 bases not matched to a gene. The CDR3 contains 16 residues. The germline CDR1 and CDR2 sequences are MNHNS and SASEGT. The CDR3 DNA reads as TGTGCCAGCAGTGCCGCTTTCACTAGCGGGAGTTTCGAGCAGTACTTC. It yields the protein CASSAAFTSGSFEQYF.

This clone was recorded a few times. The V and J genes are TRBV15 and TRBJ1-2, with 8 nucleotides matching TRBD1. The junction had 5 bases not matched to a gene; V was cut back by 3 bases and J by 8 bases. In germline, CDR1 is LNHNV, CDR2 YYDKDF (reference sequence). The CDR3 spans 13 residues. The CDR3 loop reads CATSSQGAGGYTF. In nucleotides, the CDR3 is TGTGCCACCAGCAGCCAGGGGGCGGGCGGCTACACCTTC.

The table lists this clone with a count of one. The chain joins TRBV6-5 to TRBJ1-1, with a tentative D call TRBD1 (5 bases). CDR3 length: 13 amino acids. From germline, CDR1 is MNHEY and CDR2 SVGAGI. Trimming stripped 4 bases from V and 3 bases from J, with 9 bases between. The CDR3 sequence: CASSWGGYTEAFF. CDR3 coding DNA: TGTGCCAGCAGTTGGGGGGGATACACTGAAGCTTTCTTT.

This clone has just one count. The chain is built from TRBV6-5 and TRBJ2-1; D gene uncertain. CDR3 length: 14 amino acids. Germline CDR1 is MNHEY and CDR2 is SVGAGI. Between the trimmed V and J ends, which lost 2 bases and 0 bases, there was a span of 5 bases. CDR3 region: CASSYVSSYNEQFF. The CDR3 DNA reads as TGTGCCAGCAGTTACGTTAGCTCCTACAATGAGCAGTTCTTC.

The chain uses TRBV29-1 and TRBJ1-4; possibly TRBD1 for D (5 bases). The CDR3 is made up of 13 amino acids. V gave up 7 bases and J gave up 8 bases, with 17 bases separating them. Looked up from germline, CDR1 is SQVTM and CDR2 is ANQGSEA. The CDR3 loop reads CSARQSGGEKLFF. DNA for the CDR3: TGCAGCGCCCGACAGTCTGGGGGGGAAAAACTGTTTTTT.

The rearrangement uses TRBV30 and TRBJ1-1, with D possibly TRBD1 on 6 matching bases. The CDR3 loop spans 13 amino acids. Trimming cost V 3 bases and J 2 bases, with 10 bases left between them. Germline values: CDR1 GTSNPN, CDR2 SVGIG (reference sequence). The CDR3 DNA is TGTGCCTGGAGGGCGACAGGTAACACTGAAGCTTTCTTT. Its translation is CAWRATGNTEAFF.

By proportion, this clone is medium-sized. The J gene is TRBJ2-6, the V gene TRBV5-6; D is uncertain. V lost 1 base and J lost 4, with 6 bases in between. The V gene's germline CDR1 is SGHDT and CDR2 YYEEEE. There are 14 residues in the CDR3. The CDR3 nucleotides read TGTGCCAGCAGCTTGCCAGCGGGGGCCAACGTCCTGACTTTC. This encodes CASSLPAGANVLTF.

This clone appeared once. J is TRBJ1-5 and V is TRBV6-1, with D unclear. This CDR3 contains 12 residues. Trimming stripped 5 bases from V and 5 bases from J, with 7 bases between. Germline V gene sequence: CDR1 MNHNS, CDR2 SASEGT. The CDR3 protein is CASSNGDQPQHF. DNA for the CDR3: TGTGCCAGCAGTAACGGAGATCAGCCCCAGCATTTT.

This sequence joins TRBV5-4 and TRBJ2-5; maybe TRBD1 (6 bases). CDR1 is SGHNT and CDR2 is YYREEE in the germline V gene (reference sequence). CDR3 length: 14 residues. V dropped 4 bases and J dropped 2 bases, with 12 bases sitting between them. The CDR3 loop is CASSPRTEQETQYF. The CDR3, as DNA: TGTGCCAGCAGCCCTCGGACAGAGCAAGAGACCCAGTACTTC.

V gene TRBV6-5 combines with J gene TRBJ2-7, with a weak D call TRBD1 (5 bases). Trimming removed 6 bases at V and 1 base at J, with 16 bases between. Per germline, CDR1 MNHEY and CDR2 SVGAGI. The CDR3 length is 15 residues. CDR3 DNA: TGTGCCAGCAGCCACGATGGACACGTATCCTACGAGCAGTACTTC. The encoded protein is CASSHDGHVSYEQYF.

The rearrangement joins TRBV5-1 to TRBJ2-1, with 9 bases lining up with TRBD2. Germline CDR1 is SGHRS and CDR2 is YFSETQ. The CDR3 covers 15 residues. V lost 0 bases, J lost 6 bases, and 4 bases stayed unmatched. CDR3 region: CASSLDLAGTNEQFF. For the CDR3, the DNA is TGCGCCAGCAGCTTGGATCTAGCGGGAACCAATGAGCAGTTCTTC.

J is TRBJ2-7 and V is TRBV27, with D hard to call. The V and J ends lost 8 bases and 7 bases respectively, with 18 bases between them. This CDR3 has 13 residues. The germline gives CDR1 MNHEY, CDR2 SMNVEV (reference sequence). CDR3 coding DNA: TGTGCCAGCTCTCCGGTAGTGAGCTCTGAGCAGTACTTC. This sequence encodes CASSPVVSSEQYF.

The chain recombines TRBV5-6 with TRBJ1-2, with D unclear. Germline lookup yields CDR1 SGHDT and CDR2 YYEEEE. Trimming left V 3 bases short and J 4 bases short, with 7 bases between. This CDR3 region has 12 residues. The CDR3 nucleotides are TGTGCCAGCAGCTCGGAGATCTATGGCTACACCTTC. Protein: CASSSEIYGYTF.

The gene calls are TRBV25-1 and TRBJ1-2; maybe TRBD1 (6 bases). Trimming shortened V by 5 bases and J by 8 bases, and 12 bases separated the two germline ends. Germline-derived CDR1 and CDR2 are MGHDK and SYGVNS. The CDR3 runs 12 residues. The CDR3 nucleotides are TGTGCCAGCAGTTCGGGGGGCTGGGGCTACACCTTC. Its translation is CASSSGGWGYTF.

The chain has TRBV5-1 and TRBJ2-5; 9 bases agree with TRBD1. Trimming took 5 bases from V and 5 from J; bases not matched to a gene: 13. Germline loops: CDR1 SGHRS, CDR2 YFSETQ. This CDR3 has 16 amino acids. The CDR3 coding sequence is TGCGCCAGCAGTGAGTTTGCCGGACAGGGGCCGGAGACCCAGTACTTC. Translating it yields CASSEFAGQGPETQYF.